These 12 T cell receptor beta chains were all obtained from the same sample, sequenced in a study of OX40 agonist ivuxolimab in advanced cancers. The library was prepared using the immunoSEQ multiplex PCR assay. TCRdb holds this immuneACCESS table with in-frame rearrangements only. Some clones are missing; in checked studies, unresolved V genes explain under half, and the rest has no known cause. In this sample the table shows under 25,000 clones, roughly 78% of which occur a single time. Roughly 30% of the sample comes from the top ten. The specimen comprised CD4+ or CD8+ T cells sorted from blood, sampled in a trial of the OX40 agonist ivuxolimab. The receptors stem from an adult with an advanced solid tumor such as melanoma, head and neck, liver or kidney cancer.

The J gene is TRBJ1-2, the V gene TRBV6-5; D not resolved. This CDR3 has 14 amino acids. Germline V lookup: CDR1 MNHEY, CDR2 SVGAGI. The ends were cut back, 4 bases at V and 7 bases at J, with 16 bases in the middle. The CDR3 coding sequence is TGTGCCAGCAGTTTCGACCCCAAGTTCCCTGGCTACACCTTC. This codes for CASSFDPKFPGYTF.

The chain links TRBV15 to TRBJ2-1; 12 bases agree with TRBD2. J lost 0 bases, V lost 4 bases, and 13 bases had no gene match. CDR1 LNHNV and CDR2 YYDKDF come from the germline V gene (reference sequence). The CDR3 is 20 amino acids. DNA of the CDR3: TGTGCCACCAGCACCACGGTGGCTAGCGGGGGGGTTAGCTCCTACAATGAGCAGTTCTTC. The encoded protein is CATSTTVASGGVSSYNEQFF. Variable domain in full (rest from reference TRBV15 and TRBJ2-1): DAMVIQNPRYQVTQFGKPVTLSCSQTLNHNVMYWYQQKSSQAPKLLFHYYDKDFNNEADTPDNFQSRRPNTSFCFLDIRSPGLGDTAMYLCATSTTVASGGVSSYNEQFFGPGTRLTVL.

The CDR3 DNA reads as TGTGCCAGCAGTCTACAGGACCTTCCCTACCTCTACGAGCAGTACTTC. Amino acids: CASSLQDLPYLYEQYF. The V gene is TRBV7-9, the J gene TRBJ2-7, with D perhaps TRBD1 (5 bases). This CDR3 comprises 16 residues. Looked up from germline, CDR1 is SEHNR and CDR2 is FQNEAQ (reference sequence). V shed 6 bases and J shed 3 bases, with 21 bases lying between them.

This clone was seen ten or more times. The V call is TRBV19, the J call TRBJ2-7, with D unresolved. The CDR3 sequence is 11 residues long. Germline V lookup: CDR1 LNHDA, CDR2 SQIVND (reference sequence). V was clipped by 5 bases and J by 12 bases, with 14 bases between them. The CDR3 coding sequence is TGTGCCAGTAGTCTAGGACCAAGAAGGTACTTC. This sequence encodes CASSLGPRRYF.

The chain has TRBV6-5 and TRBJ2-7; weak D call: TRBD2 (5 bases). The CDR3 consists of 14 residues. V lost 0 bases to trimming and J lost 3 bases, with 9 bases between them. CDR1 and CDR2 (germline): MNHEY, SVGAGI. CDR3 loop: CASSYSSGVYEQYF. The CDR3 DNA reads TGTGCCAGCAGTTACTCCTCCGGGGTCTACGAGCAGTACTTC.

The chain couples TRBV6-5 to TRBJ2-5, with D maybe TRBD1 (5 bases). V was trimmed by 5 bases and J by 0 bases, leaving 13 bases between them. The CDR3 totals 15 residues. Germline V gene sequence: CDR1 MNHEY, CDR2 SVGAGI. The CDR3 loop reads CASSPSGPDQETQYF. DNA for the CDR3: TGTGCCAGCAGTCCCTCAGGGCCCGACCAAGAGACCCAGTACTTC.

This chain links TRBV2 with TRBJ1-5; D unresolved. The V and J ends lost 5 bases and 7 bases respectively, with 21 bases between them. CDR1 is SNHLY and CDR2 is FYNNEI in the germline V gene. CDR3 size: 16 residues. CDR3 nucleotide sequence: TGTGCCAGCAGTCCCGCAAAAATAGCAGCCACCCAGCCCCAGCATTTT. Its protein product is CASSPAKIAATQPQHF.

The V and J genes are TRBV4-3 and TRBJ1-1; D is unresolved. The CDR3 has 14 residues. Germline-derived CDR1 and CDR2 are LGHNA and YSLEER. The germline V and J ends were trimmed by 4 bases and 0 bases, with 9 bases remaining between them. The CDR3 protein is CASSPTSLNTEAFF. The CDR3 DNA is TGCGCCAGCAGCCCAACCTCCTTGAACACTGAAGCTTTCTTT.

The chain is built from TRBV7-6 and TRBJ2-3; the D is unclear. CDR1 is SGHVS and CDR2 is FNYEAQ in the germline V gene. This CDR3 is built from 13 residues. V was cut by 2 bases and J by 0 bases, with 3 bases left in between. CDR3 sequence: CASSLSSTDTQYF. For the CDR3, the DNA is TGTGCCAGCAGCTTAAGTAGCACAGATACGCAGTATTTT.

The chain links TRBV11-2 to TRBJ1-4; D is ambiguous. The V gene lost 3 bases and the J gene lost 4 bases, with 6 bases spanning the gap. CDR1 and CDR2 (germline): SGHAT, FQNNGV. The length of the CDR3 is 13 residues. CDR3 DNA: TGTGCCAGCAGCTTCCAAGTTAATGAAAAACTGTTTTTT. This translates into CASSFQVNEKLFF.

The V call is TRBV19, the J call TRBJ1-1; 8 nucleotides line up with TRBD1. Trimming cost V 5 bases and J 1 base; bases outside gene matches: 6. Germline lookup yields CDR1 LNHDA and CDR2 SQIVND (reference sequence). This CDR3 spans 15 amino acids. The CDR3 region is CASSGAGTGNTEAFF. The CDR3 nucleotides are TGTGCCAGTAGTGGGGCCGGGACAGGGAACACTGAAGCTTTCTTT.

The chain uses TRBV28 and TRBJ2-1; the match to TRBD2 covers 9 bases. The germline CDR1 and CDR2 sequences are MDHEN and SYDVKM. There are 19 residues in the CDR3. After removal of 6 bases from V and 5 bases from J, the junction contained 20 bases not matched to a gene. This chain's CDR3 is CASSPWAGGDDNGHNEQFF. In DNA, the CDR3 is TGTGCCAGCAGCCCCTGGGCGGGAGGGGATGATAATGGACACAATGAGCAGTTCTTC.